A selection of T cell receptor beta chains follows, all from one sample in a study of blood T cell repertoires in COVID-19. Measured with immunoSEQ multiplex PCR; TCRdb has only the in-frame clones, and not every one. Of about 200,000 clones listed, 80% are singletons. Sequenced sample: peripheral blood. These receptors all stem from an older woman with acute or convalescent COVID-19. Each CDR3 is given with its conserved first and last residue. Fields, in order: CDR3 DNA, CDR3 protein, clone size, V gene, CDR3 length, J gene, D gene. A D gene is named only where the DNA matches it firmly. Size tells how often a clone was seen (once, few, many) or the class of an expanded clone, and some rows leave it out.

CDR3nt: TGTGCCACCAGTGATTGGGAACAGGGATACGGCTACACCTTC
CDR3aa: CATSDWEQGYGYTF
abundance: .
v_gene: TRBV24-1
len: 14
j_gene: TRBJ1-2
d_gene: .

CDR3nt: TGTGCCAGCAGCTCTGGGACTAGCACAGATACGCAGTATTTT
CDR3aa: CASSSGTSTDTQYF
abundance: few
v_gene: TRBV7-3
len: 14
j_gene: TRBJ2-3
d_gene: .

CDR3nt: TGTGCCAGCCGTTGGGGGTCTCGGACAGGGATCACCGGGGAGCTGTTTTTT
CDR3aa: CASRWGSRTGITGELFF
abundance: once
v_gene: TRBV25-1
len: 17
j_gene: TRBJ2-2
d_gene: TRBD1

CDR3nt: TGTGCCAGCAGACCCTGGTTGGCGGGAGGGCCCTACAATGAGCAGTTCTTC
CDR3aa: CASRPWLAGGPYNEQFF
abundance: .
v_gene: TRBV28
len: 17
j_gene: TRBJ2-1
d_gene: TRBD2

CDR3nt: TGTGCCAGCAGCTTAGCACGGTTTGAGGATTCACCCCTCCACTTT
CDR3aa: CASSLARFEDSPLHF
abundance: .
v_gene: TRBV7-2
len: 15
j_gene: TRBJ1-6
d_gene: .

CDR3nt: TGTGCCAGCAGCTCAGGCCTAGCGGGGTACATCCCAGATACGCAGTATTTT
CDR3aa: CASSSGLAGYIPDTQYF
abundance: .
v_gene: TRBV7-9
len: 17
j_gene: TRBJ2-3
d_gene: TRBD2

CDR3nt: TGTGCCAGCAGCTTAACCTCGACAGGGTTAGGCTACACCTTC
CDR3aa: CASSLTSTGLGYTF
abundance: .
v_gene: TRBV7-8
len: 14
j_gene: TRBJ1-2
d_gene: TRBD1

CDR3nt: TGTGCCAGTAGTATAGTACATTACACTGAAGCTTTCTTT
CDR3aa: CASSIVHYTEAFF
abundance: .
v_gene: TRBV19
len: 13
j_gene: TRBJ1-1
d_gene: .

CDR3nt: TGTGCCAGCAGCTTCGGGGGTAGCGGGAGTGCAGATACGCAGTATTTT
CDR3aa: CASSFGGSGSADTQYF
abundance: .
v_gene: TRBV11-2
len: 16
j_gene: TRBJ2-3
d_gene: TRBD2

CDR3nt: TGTGCCAGCAGCCCGGGACTAGCGGGAGGGGTTGGCACAGATACGCAGTATTTT
CDR3aa: CASSPGLAGGVGTDTQYF
abundance: .
v_gene: TRBV5-4
len: 18
j_gene: TRBJ2-3
d_gene: TRBD2

CDR3nt: TGTGCCAGCAGCTTACGTCCCCGGGACTCGTACAATGAGCAGTTCTTC
CDR3aa: CASSLRPRDSYNEQFF
abundance: .
v_gene: TRBV7-8
len: 16
j_gene: TRBJ2-1
d_gene: .

CDR3nt: TGCAGCGCCCTGGCAATTGACAGGATTAACTATGGCTACACCTTC
CDR3aa: CSALAIDRINYGYTF
abundance: .
v_gene: TRBV29-1
len: 15
j_gene: TRBJ1-2
d_gene: .

CDR3nt: TGTGCCAGCAGCGTGACTAGCGCTACCTACGAGCAGTACTTC
CDR3aa: CASSVTSATYEQYF
abundance: .
v_gene: TRBV11-2
len: 14
j_gene: TRBJ2-7
d_gene: TRBD2

CDR3nt: TGTGCCAGCGCTTCGGGCAGGGGGCTGGAGACCCAGTACTTC
CDR3aa: CASASGRGLETQYF
abundance: .
v_gene: TRBV6-5
len: 14
j_gene: TRBJ2-5
d_gene: TRBD1

CDR3nt: TGCAGTGCTAGTAACCGGGACAGGGCTCATCAGCCCCAGCATTTT
CDR3aa: CSASNRDRAHQPQHF
abundance: .
v_gene: TRBV20-1
len: 15
j_gene: TRBJ1-5
d_gene: TRBD1

CDR3nt: TGTGCCAGCATGGAGAACCCACTTGGGCAGTACTTC
CDR3aa: CASMENPLGQYF
abundance: .
v_gene: TRBV6-5
len: 12
j_gene: TRBJ2-7
d_gene: .

CDR3nt: TGTGCCAGCAGCCCCTATAGCGGGAGGGCCAACACCGGGGAGCTGTTTTTT
CDR3aa: CASSPYSGRANTGELFF
abundance: few
v_gene: TRBV7-9
len: 17
j_gene: TRBJ2-2
d_gene: TRBD2

CDR3nt: TGTGCCAGCAGTGAGCGGAGGGCAGATACGCAGTATTTT
CDR3aa: CASSERRADTQYF
abundance: .
v_gene: TRBV6-1
len: 13
j_gene: TRBJ2-3
d_gene: .

CDR3nt: TGTGCCATCACGGCGCGGGAGTCCGATGAGCAGTTCTTC
CDR3aa: CAITARESDEQFF
abundance: .
v_gene: TRBV10-3
len: 13
j_gene: TRBJ2-1
d_gene: TRBD2

CDR3nt: TGTGCCAGCAGCCCTTACCTCGTCACAGGGACGCGAGGCTACACCTTC
CDR3aa: CASSPYLVTGTRGYTF
abundance: few
v_gene: TRBV28
len: 16
j_gene: TRBJ1-2
d_gene: .

CDR3nt: TGTGCCCGGACAAGAGACTCTGGGGCCAACGTCCTGACTTTC
CDR3aa: CARTRDSGANVLTF
abundance: .
v_gene: TRBV19
len: 14
j_gene: TRBJ2-6
d_gene: .

CDR3nt: TGTGCCAGCTCCCCTGGACAGGCCGCTTTCAATCAGCCCCAGCATTTT
CDR3aa: CASSPGQAAFNQPQHF
abundance: .
v_gene: TRBV18
len: 16
j_gene: TRBJ1-5
d_gene: TRBD1

CDR3nt: TGTGCCAGCAGCCCTGACAGGGGCGAGAGGACCTACGAGCAGTACTTC
CDR3aa: CASSPDRGERTYEQYF
abundance: .
v_gene: TRBV4-2
len: 16
j_gene: TRBJ2-7
d_gene: TRBD1

CDR3nt: TGCAGCGTTCAGGGGACAGATCAATACGAGCAGTACTTC
CDR3aa: CSVQGTDQYEQYF
abundance: .
v_gene: TRBV29-1
len: 13
j_gene: TRBJ2-7
d_gene: TRBD1

CDR3nt: TGTGCCAGCAGCCCTCGGACTAGCAGTTACGAGCAGTACTTC
CDR3aa: CASSPRTSSYEQYF
abundance: .
v_gene: TRBV9
len: 14
j_gene: TRBJ2-7
d_gene: TRBD2

CDR3nt: TGTGCCAGCTCAATGGGACAGGGGACCTACGAGCAGTACTTC
CDR3aa: CASSMGQGTYEQYF
abundance: .
v_gene: TRBV18
len: 14
j_gene: TRBJ2-7
d_gene: TRBD1

CDR3nt: TGTGCCAGCAGCGTAGGAGGGGACAGGGGTGAAAAACTGTTTTTT
CDR3aa: CASSVGGDRGEKLFF
abundance: .
v_gene: TRBV9
len: 15
j_gene: TRBJ1-4
d_gene: TRBD1

CDR3nt: TGTGCCAGCACCGAATCCGGGGGGGCGCAAGATACGCAGTATTTT
CDR3aa: CASTESGGAQDTQYF
abundance: .
v_gene: TRBV28
len: 15
j_gene: TRBJ2-3
d_gene: TRBD2

CDR3nt: TGTGCCAGCCTTACAGGGGGATTATACTCCTACGAGCAGTACTTC
CDR3aa: CASLTGGLYSYEQYF
abundance: .
v_gene: TRBV28
len: 15
j_gene: TRBJ2-7
d_gene: TRBD1

CDR3nt: TGTGCCAGCAGTGGACTAGCGGGAGTTTTCACCTACAATGAGCAGTTCTTC
CDR3aa: CASSGLAGVFTYNEQFF
abundance: .
v_gene: TRBV28
len: 17
j_gene: TRBJ2-1
d_gene: TRBD2